This T cell receptor (beta chain) was identified during a study of cytotoxic CD8 clonotypes in ibrutinib-treated CLL. Library input was about 1.8 micrograms of DNA from cryopreserved PBMCs. Investigators sought sequencing depths of between 1 in 200,000 and 1 in 1 million T cells. Using immunoSEQ multiplex PCR, the repertoire was profiled, and TCRdb retains in-frame clones only, with some absent. Here the sample spans about 58,000 clones, less than 75% being singletons. This receptor was taken from a human donor with chronic lymphocytic leukemia. The sequencing here drew on PBMCs, taken after 12 months of ibrutinib treatment.

CDR3 amino acids: CASSLVGQGARDEQFF. For the CDR3, the DNA is TGCGCCAGCAGCTTGGTCGGACAGGGGGCGAGGGATGAGCAGTTCTTC. The chain links TRBV5-1 to TRBJ2-1; TRBD1 matches 11 bases. The CDR3 consists of 16 residues. Germline values: CDR1 SGHRS, CDR2 YFSETQ. V was pared by 0 bases and J by 8 bases, with 7 bases of the junction left unmatched.